These T cell receptor beta chains were read from a single sample in a study of blood T cells in healthy people across ages. Each CDR3 protein gets one entry after TCRdb re-called the 5' RACE reads with MiXCR. Here the sample spans under 2,000,000 distinct CDR3 sequences, roughly 50% being singletons. The sequencing sample was made of blood. These receptors all stem from a middle-aged woman in good health. CDR3s include the opening cysteine and the closing phenylalanine or tryptophan. The D gene is left open where the match is weak. Clone size is shown for a subset of rows, as once, few, many or a class of expanded clone.

>TRBV5-1|TRBD2|TRBJ2-3|few
TGCGCCAGCGGAGCGGGGGGCGGCACAGATAGGCAGTATTTT
CASGAGGGTDRQYF
>TRBV12-3/TRBV12-4|.|TRBJ1-2|.
TGTGCCAGCAGTGTTTTTAGTAGTTATGGCTACACCTTC
CASSVFSSYGYTF
>TRBV11-2|TRBD1|TRBJ2-2|.
TGTGCCAGCAGCACCAGACAGGGGGCTGTCACCGGGGAGCTGTTTTTT
CASSTRQGAVTGELFF
>TRBV20-1|.|TRBJ2-5|.
TGCAGTGCTAGATCCCTAGGACAAGAGACCCAGTACTTC
CSARSLGQETQYF
>TRBV6-5|.|TRBJ2-4|.
TGTGCCAGCAGTTACGGGACATCCAACATTCAGTACTTC
CASSYGTSNIQYF
>TRBV5-1|TRBD2|TRBJ2-1|few
TGCGCCAGCAGCCACCAGGGTAGCGGGGCATACAATGAGCAGTTCTTC
CASSHQGSGAYNEQFF
>TRBV4-3|TRBD1|TRBJ1-6|.
TGCGCCAGCAGCCAAGATCCGACAGGGGATTCACCCCTCCACTTT
CASSQDPTGDSPLHF
>TRBV20-1|TRBD2|TRBJ2-1|.
TGCAGTGCCCGGAAAAGCGGGGGTCCCTACAATGAGCAGTTCTTC
CSARKSGGPYNEQFF
>TRBV11-1|.|TRBJ1-2|few
TGTGCCAGCAGCTCGTACAGAGACCGTGGCTACACCTTC
CASSSYRDRGYTF
>TRBV6-5|TRBD2|TRBJ2-1|.
TGTGCCAGCAGTTCAGTTAGCGGGGGGGCCTTTGAGCAGTTCTTC
CASSSVSGGAFEQFF
>TRBV7-2|TRBD2|TRBJ2-3|.
TGTGCCAGCAGCTTGCAAGGGACTAGTTTAGACACAGATACGCAGTATTTT
CASSLQGTSLDTDTQYF
>TRBV15|TRBD2|TRBJ2-5|.
TGTGCCACCAGCAGAGATAGGGCGGGGGGACAAGGGACCCAGTACTTC
CATSRDRAGGQGTQYF
>TRBV10-1|TRBD2|TRBJ2-3|.
TGCGCCAGCAGTGAGCCAGCGGGGGCAGATACGCAGTATTTT
CASSEPAGADTQYF
>TRBV20-1|.|TRBJ2-3|.
TGCAGTGCCCCCAGACAGAGCACAGATACGCAGTATTTT
CSAPRQSTDTQYF
>TRBV7-8|TRBD1|TRBJ2-7|once
TGTGCCAGCAGTCAAACCGGGACAGGGAGGCACGAGCAGTACTTC
CASSQTGTGRHEQYF
>TRBV15|.|TRBJ2-6|few
TGTGCCACCGAGGCACTCTCTGGGGCCAACGTCCTGACTTTC
CATEALSGANVLTF
>TRBV7-2|.|TRBJ2-3|few
TGTGCCAGCAGCGGACAGAGAGCAGATACGCAGTATTTT
CASSGQRADTQYF
>TRBV14|.|TRBJ1-6|few
TGTGCCAGCAGCCAAGAGCTACAGCCTAATTCACCCCTCCACTTT
CASSQELQPNSPLHF
>TRBV7-8|.|TRBJ2-4|.
TGTGCCAGCAGCGTCGGGCAATCCTACGGGCAGTACTTC
CASSVGQSYGQYF
>TRBV28|.|TRBJ1-2|.
TGTGCCAGCAGTGCCTTATCGATCCCCTATGGCTACACCTTC
CASSALSIPYGYTF
>TRBV7-3|TRBD2|TRBJ2-7|few
TGTGCCAGCAGTGACCGTGTGACTAGCCTCTACGAGCAGTACTTC
CASSDRVTSLYEQYF
>TRBV5-1|TRBD2|TRBJ2-3|.
TGCGCCAGCAGCTTTGGCGGGGGGATAACAGATACGCAGTATTTT
CASSFGGGITDTQYF
>TRBV6-5|.|TRBJ2-5|few
TGTGCCAGCACTGCATACGGGGAGACCCAGTACTTC
CASTAYGETQYF
>TRBV28|TRBD2|TRBJ2-7|.
TGTGCCAGCAGTGGGCGGGGAGGGGTCGGTTACGAGCAGTACTTC
CASSGRGGVGYEQYF
>TRBV9|TRBD2|TRBJ2-5|few
TGTGCCAGCAGCAGCGGTAGCGGGGGGGCGTTTTCCCAGTACTTC
CASSSGSGGAFSQYF
>TRBV7-2|TRBD2|TRBJ2-5|.
TGTGCCAGCAGCTTACCCTTGACTAGCGGGGGGGCGGAGACCCAGTACTTC
CASSLPLTSGGAETQYF
>TRBV7-9|TRBD1|TRBJ1-4|.
TGTGCCAGCAGCGTAGGGACAGGGGGCTTCGATGAAAAACTGTTTTTT
CASSVGTGGFDEKLFF
>TRBV3-1|TRBD1|TRBJ2-7|.
TGTGCCAGCAGCCAAGTGACAGGGGGCTTTACCAATGAGCAGTACTTC
CASSQVTGGFTNEQYF
>TRBV10-3|TRBD1|TRBJ2-7|.
TGTGCCATCGGAGACGGGACAGGGGGCCACGAGCAGTACTTC
CAIGDGTGGHEQYF
>TRBV12-3/TRBV12-4|TRBD1|TRBJ1-2|.
TGTGCCAGCATTCGAGGGACAGGGGGCGCGGGCTACACCTTC
CASIRGTGGAGYTF
>TRBV28|.|TRBJ1-2|few
TGTGCCAGCAGCATCGACAGTCATGGCTACACCTTC
CASSIDSHGYTF
>TRBV6-4|TRBD1|TRBJ1-2|.
TGTGCCAGCAGTGAGGAGACAGGGGGCTATGGCTACACCTTC
CASSEETGGYGYTF
>TRBV29-1|.|TRBJ2-1|few
TGCAGCGTTGAAACTGGTGTAACCTACAATGAGCAGTTCTTC
CSVETGVTYNEQFF
>TRBV6-6|.|TRBJ1-5|.
TGTGCCAGCAAAGGGGAATTCAATCAGCCCCAGCATTTT
CASKGEFNQPQHF
>TRBV6-2/TRBV6-3|.|TRBJ2-4|.
TGTGCCAGCAGTTACTCGATTGTACCGGGACTAGCCAAAAACATTCAGTACTTC
CASSYSIVPGLAKNIQYF
>TRBV6-6|TRBD1|TRBJ2-1|.
TGTGCCAGCAGTGAGCCGGGACAGGGGATCAATGAGCAGTTCTTC
CASSEPGQGINEQFF
>TRBV20-1|.|TRBJ1-6|.
TGCAGTGCTAGAGAACCCGGGAAGCCAAATTCACCCCTCCACTTT
CSAREPGKPNSPLHF